These 23 T cell receptor beta chains were sequenced from one sample in a study of regulatory T cells in long-lasting Graves disease. The time point is: newly diagnosed GD, antithyroid drugs for less than 3 months. From PBMCs, RNA was extracted and then used to make the TCR library. Relying on iRepertoire HTBI primers and Arm-PCR of CDR3 regions, the team built TCR beta libraries. A single record per CDR3 protein comes from TCRdb applying MiXCR to the multiplex PCR reads. The sample has more than 350,000 distinct CDR3 sequences, 14% to 15% seen once. The same data also went into a second study, on T cells in Graves' hyperthyroidism and ophthalmopathy.

Sample: peripheral blood mononuclear cells (PBMCs), taken at new diagnosis, from a patient treated with antithyroid drugs. The receptor set was obtained from a woman aged 25 to 39 with Graves disease.

This clonotype was observed many times. CDR3 protein: CASSFIGTSGKDEQFF. The CDR3 region has the DNA TGTGCCAGCAGTTTTATCGGGACTAGCGGGAAGGATGAGCAGTTCTTC. V and J are TRBV6-5 and TRBJ2-1, with TRBD2 identical over 13 bases. The CDR3 loop spans 16 amino acids. After removal of 4 bases from V and 8 bases from J, the junction contained 8 bases not matched to a gene. CDR1 is MNHEY and CDR2 is SVGAGI in the germline V gene.

Of note for this clonotype: A read error may explain this, as a much larger clone is one base away. This chain joins TRBV6-2 or TRBV6-3 and TRBJ2-7; the D gene is possibly TRBD2 (6 bases). Germline loops: CDR1 MNHEY, CDR2 SVGEGT. Trimming took off 7 bases at V and 4 bases at J, with 20 bases between the two ends. CDR3 length: 15 residues. The CDR3 spells CASNEVDLAVYEQYF. The CDR3 DNA reads TGTGCCAGCAATGAAGTGGACTTAGCGGTATACGAGCAGTACTTC.

This clonotype was counted at least ten times. The chain is built from TRBV2 and TRBJ1-5; D unresolved. The CDR3 consists of 16 residues. V dropped 3 bases and J dropped 0 bases, with 12 bases sitting between them. The germline V gene has CDR1 SNHLY and CDR2 FYNNEI. The DNA of the CDR3 is TGTGCCAGCAGTGATCGAGGAGAGTATAGCAATCAGCCCCAGCATTTT. Residues: CASSDRGEYSNQPQHF.

This clonotype has ten or more counts. The genes are TRBV20-1 and TRBJ2-2; 7 positions match TRBD2. The CDR3 is 15 amino acids. The V gene end was trimmed by 2 bases and the J gene end by 6 bases; junction bases not matched to a gene: 9. CDR1 and CDR2 (germline): DFQATT, SNEGSKA (reference sequence). In DNA form, the CDR3 reads TGCAGTGCTAGATTTGGGCGGGAGAGCCCCGGGGAGCTGTTTTTT. The encoded protein is CSARFGRESPGELFF.

The chain couples TRBV6-2 or TRBV6-3 to TRBJ2-2; tentative D call: TRBD2 (5 bases). CDR3 length: 14 residues. V lost 3 bases, J lost 4 bases, and 9 bases lay in between. From germline, CDR1 is MNHEY and CDR2 SVGEGT. CDR3 nucleotide sequence: TGTGCCAGCAGTTATAGTCGGGGCACCGGGGAGCTGTTTTTT. Protein product: CASSYSRGTGELFF.

This clonotype appeared a few times. The rearrangement joins TRBV10-1 to TRBJ1-6; unclear D gene. The CDR3 runs 13 residues. Trimming shortened V by 8 bases and J by 7 bases, and 12 bases separated the two germline ends. CDR1 and CDR2 (germline): WNHNN, SYGVQD (reference sequence). The CDR3 nucleotides read TGCGCCAGCTCACGGACGGGAAATTCACCCCTCCACTTT. This sequence encodes CASSRTGNSPLHF.

This clonotype has more than one count but fewer than ten. In DNA form, the CDR3 reads TGTGCCAGCAGCCCTGGGGGTTCGGGGCAGTTCTTC. This encodes CASSPGGSGQFF. The chain combines TRBV7-8 with TRBJ2-1; possibly TRBD1 or TRBD2 for D (5 bases each). From germline, CDR1 is SGHVS and CDR2 FQNEAQ. The CDR3 length is 12 residues. Trimming removed 5 bases at V and 12 bases at J, with 14 bases between.

Ten or more counts support this clonotype. J is TRBJ2-1 and V is TRBV7-8, with TRBD2 as a possible D gene (6 bases). In germline, CDR1 is SGHVS, CDR2 FQNEAQ. Trimming shortened V by 8 bases and J by 8 bases, and 22 bases separated the two germline ends. This CDR3 region has 15 residues. CDR3 protein: CASGGSGPLRDEQFF. CDR3 bases: TGTGCCAGCGGGGGGAGCGGACCTCTAAGGGATGAGCAGTTCTTC.

J is TRBJ2-1 and V is TRBV6-2 or TRBV6-3; 9 nucleotides line up with TRBD2. The DNA matches TRBJ2-5 better at its end, which makes the J call doubtful. Germline lookup yields CDR1 MNHEY and CDR2 SVGEGT. The CDR3 totals 15 residues. The CDR3 sequence: CASRTGLAGQETQYF. CDR3 in DNA: TGTGCCAGCAGGACGGGTCTAGCGGGGCAAGAGACCCAGTACTTC.

This sequence joins TRBV19 and TRBJ2-1; 14 nucleotides agree with TRBD2. Germline V gives CDR1 LNHDA, CDR2 SQIVND (reference sequence). The V and J ends lost 4 bases and 10 bases, in that order; junction bases with no gene match: 9. This CDR3 is built from 16 residues. CDR3 in DNA: TGTGCCAGTAGTACCGGGGGACTAGCGGGAGTCCGGGAGCAGTTCTTC. Its translation: CASSTGGLAGVREQFF.

This clonotype was seen repeatedly, ten times or more. The chain joins TRBV27 to TRBJ2-5, with unresolved D. CDR3 length: 13 amino acids. Trimming stripped 1 base from V and 5 bases from J, with 8 bases between. Germline CDR1 is MNHEY and CDR2 is SMNVEV (reference sequence). CDR3 DNA: TGTGCCAGCAGTTTATATAGTATGGAGACCCAGTACTTC. Translation: CASSLYSMETQYF.

The rearrangement links TRBV20-1 to TRBJ2-7; D is undetermined. Germline V CDR1 and CDR2: DFQATT, SNEGSKA (reference sequence). The CDR3 runs 13 residues. The V end lost 2 bases, the J end lost 1 base, and 9 bases lay between the germline ends. The CDR3 reads CSARSPASYEQYF. The DNA of the CDR3 is TGCAGTGCTAGATCGCCGGCATCCTACGAGCAGTACTTC.

The chain recombines TRBV7-2 with TRBJ1-3; D not certain. CDR1 SGHTA and CDR2 FQGNSA come from the germline V gene. Trimming took off 1 base at V and 4 bases at J, with 11 bases between the two ends. The CDR3 extends over 15 amino acids. CDR3: CASSLVQLTGNTIYF. The CDR3 nucleotides are TGTGCCAGCAGCTTAGTACAACTTACCGGAAACACCATATATTTT.

This clonotype was detected many times. Its ends do not fully match the called genes, so a read error is possible. The chain couples TRBV5-4 to TRBJ2-3, with TRBD2 identical over 8 bases. The CDR3 length is 13 residues. Per germline, CDR1 SGHNT and CDR2 YYREEE (reference sequence). The CDR3: CASSPGGGDTQYF. The DNA for the CDR3 is TGCGCCAGCAGCCCCGGGGGGGGCGATACGCAGTATTTT.

Comment on this clonotype: A read error likely explains this, since a far larger clone differs by one base. The CDR3, as DNA: TGTGCCAGCAGCCAATACGCCGGGCCCCAGTTCTTC. Translating it yields CASSQYAGPQFF. The chain uses TRBV4-2 and TRBJ2-1; D is uncertain. This CDR3 has 12 amino acids. Germline lookup yields CDR1 LGHNA and CDR2 YNFKEQ. V was pared by 2 bases and J by 13 bases, with 12 bases between.

This clonotype has ten or more counts. The genes are TRBV20-1 and TRBJ2-7, with D unclear. Trimming cost V 1 base and J 2 bases, with 12 bases left between them. In germline, CDR1 is DFQATT, CDR2 SNEGSKA (reference sequence). CDR3 length: 14 residues. The chain's CDR3 is CSARVQGPAYEQYF. CDR3 nucleotide sequence: TGCAGTGCTAGAGTACAAGGGCCTGCCTACGAGCAGTACTTC.

This clonotype showed up many times. V usage is TRBV11-2 and J usage is TRBJ1-5; D is possibly TRBD1 (5 bases). Germline values: CDR1 SGHAT, CDR2 FQNNGV. CDR3 length: 16 residues. The V and J ends lost 1 base and 2 bases respectively, with 12 bases between them. The CDR3 here is CASSLGGGVGNQPQHF. The CDR3 DNA reads TGTGCCAGCAGCTTAGGGGGAGGGGTTGGCAATCAGCCCCAGCATTTT.

This clonotype was counted many times. The CDR3 reads CASRSSQGRASGNTIYF. DNA of the CDR3: TGTGCCAGCAGATCGTCACAGGGCCGTGCCTCTGGAAACACCATATATTTT. V and J are TRBV6-1 and TRBJ1-3, with D perhaps matching TRBD1 (6 bases). Germline CDR1 is MNHNS and CDR2 is SASEGT. The V gene lost 6 bases and the J gene lost 0 bases, with 18 bases spanning the gap. The CDR3 runs 17 residues.

The V gene is TRBV7-9, the J gene TRBJ1-1; D may be TRBD1 (6 bases). CDR3 length: 15 residues. Trimming shortened V by 3 bases and J by 1 base, and 12 bases separated the two germline ends. Germline V gene lookup returns CDR1 SEHNR and CDR2 FQNEAQ (reference sequence). The CDR3 DNA is TGTGCCAGCAGCTTTAGACAGGCCTCGAACACTGAAGCTTTCTTT. Protein: CASSFRQASNTEAFF.

CDR3: CATIGGYEQYF. DNA of the CDR3: TGTGCCACAATTGGAGGGTACGAGCAGTACTTC. The chain joins TRBV28 to TRBJ2-7, with D maybe TRBD2 (6 bases). Germline values: CDR1 MDHEN, CDR2 SYDVKM. This CDR3 has 11 amino acids. V gave up 10 bases and J gave up 4 bases, with 11 bases separating them.

This clonotype was recorded a few times. The rearrangement uses TRBV7-2 and TRBJ2-4; TRBD2 aligns across 8 bases. V lost 0 bases and J lost 6; bases outside the gene matches: 10. The CDR3 is made up of 17 amino acids. CDR1 and CDR2 (germline): SGHTA, FQGNSA. The CDR3 DNA sequence: TGTGCCAGCAGCTTAGCGGTCGTTAGCGGGATAAGAAACATTCAGTACTTC. Protein: CASSLAVVSGIRNIQYF.

The chain uses TRBV12-3 or TRBV12-4 and TRBJ2-1; D is ambiguous. The CDR3 is made up of 13 amino acids. The germline V and J ends were trimmed by 3 bases and 8 bases, with 11 bases remaining between them. The CDR3: CASSFRDLDEQFF. DNA for the CDR3: TGTGCCAGCAGTTTTAGGGATCTGGATGAGCAGTTCTTC.

This clonotype was seen only a few times. The rearrangement links TRBV19 to TRBJ2-1, with no clear D. Deletions cut 5 bases from V and 9 bases from J, with 11 bases between. Germline V gives CDR1 LNHDA, CDR2 SQIVND (reference sequence). The CDR3 extends over 12 amino acids. The CDR3 sequence is CASSPNLGEQFF. CDR3 in DNA: TGTGCCAGTAGTCCGAACCTGGGTGAGCAGTTCTTC.